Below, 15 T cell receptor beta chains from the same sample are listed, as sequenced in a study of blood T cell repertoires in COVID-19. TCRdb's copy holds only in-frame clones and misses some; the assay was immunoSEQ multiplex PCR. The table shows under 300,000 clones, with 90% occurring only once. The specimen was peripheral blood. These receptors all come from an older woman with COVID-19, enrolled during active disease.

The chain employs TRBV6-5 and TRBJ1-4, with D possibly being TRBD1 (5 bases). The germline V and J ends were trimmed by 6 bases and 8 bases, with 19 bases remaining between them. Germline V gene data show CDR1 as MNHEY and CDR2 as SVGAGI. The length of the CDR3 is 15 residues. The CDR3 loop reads CASRGGIGLGEKLFF. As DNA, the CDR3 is TGTGCCAGCAGGGGGGGGATCGGGTTAGGGGAAAAACTGTTTTTT.

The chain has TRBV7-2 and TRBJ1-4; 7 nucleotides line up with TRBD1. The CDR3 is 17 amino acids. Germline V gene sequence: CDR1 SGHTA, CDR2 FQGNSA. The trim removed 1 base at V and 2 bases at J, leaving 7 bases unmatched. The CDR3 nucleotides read TGTGCCAGCAGCTTAGGAACAGGGGCCTGGACTAATGAAAAACTGTTTTTT. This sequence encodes CASSLGTGAWTNEKLFF.

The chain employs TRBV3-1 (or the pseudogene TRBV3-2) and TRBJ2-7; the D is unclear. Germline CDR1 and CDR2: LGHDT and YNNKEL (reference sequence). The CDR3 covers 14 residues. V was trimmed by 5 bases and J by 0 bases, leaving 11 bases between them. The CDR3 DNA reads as TGTGCCAGCAGCATCTCGTCCGTCTCCTACGAGCAGTACTTC. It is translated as CASSISSVSYEQYF.

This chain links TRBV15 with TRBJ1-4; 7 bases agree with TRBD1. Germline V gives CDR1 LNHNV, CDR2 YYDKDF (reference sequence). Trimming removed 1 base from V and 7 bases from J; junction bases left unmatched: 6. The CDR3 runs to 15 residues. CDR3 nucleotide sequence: TGTGCCACCAGCAGAGGACAGGCAGGGGGTGAAAAACTGTTTTTT. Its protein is CATSRGQAGGEKLFF.

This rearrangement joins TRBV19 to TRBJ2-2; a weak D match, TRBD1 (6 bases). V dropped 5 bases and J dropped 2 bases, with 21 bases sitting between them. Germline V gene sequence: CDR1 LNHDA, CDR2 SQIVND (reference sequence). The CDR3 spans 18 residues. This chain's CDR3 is CASSSPRGGKRNTGELFF. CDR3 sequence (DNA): TGTGCCAGTAGTTCCCCCCGAGGGGGAAAGAGAAACACCGGGGAGCTGTTTTTT.

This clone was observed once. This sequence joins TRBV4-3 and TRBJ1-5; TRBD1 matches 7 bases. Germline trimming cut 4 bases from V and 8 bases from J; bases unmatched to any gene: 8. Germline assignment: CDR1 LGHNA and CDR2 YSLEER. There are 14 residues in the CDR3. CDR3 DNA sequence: TGCGCCAGCAGCCCGACAGGGAAGGAGGAGCCCCAGCATTTT. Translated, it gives CASSPTGKEEPQHF.

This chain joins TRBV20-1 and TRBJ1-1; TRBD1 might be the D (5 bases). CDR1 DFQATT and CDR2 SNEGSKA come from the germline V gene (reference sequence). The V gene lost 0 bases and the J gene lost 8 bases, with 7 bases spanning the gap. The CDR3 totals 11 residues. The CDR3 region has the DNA TGCAGTGCTAGAGACCAGGGAGAAGCTTTCTTT. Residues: CSARDQGEAFF.

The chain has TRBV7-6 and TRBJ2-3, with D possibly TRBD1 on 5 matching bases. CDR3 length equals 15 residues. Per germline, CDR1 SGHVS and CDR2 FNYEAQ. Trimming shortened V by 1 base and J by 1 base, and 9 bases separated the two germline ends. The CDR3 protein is CASSLGQPRTDTQYF. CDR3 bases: TGTGCCAGCAGCTTAGGACAGCCACGCACAGATACGCAGTATTTT.

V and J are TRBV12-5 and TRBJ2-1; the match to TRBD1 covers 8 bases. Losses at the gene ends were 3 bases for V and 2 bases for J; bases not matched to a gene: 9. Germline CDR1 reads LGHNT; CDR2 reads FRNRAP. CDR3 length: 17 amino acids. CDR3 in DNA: TGTGCTAGTGGTTTACTCCCCGGACAGGGACCCTACAATGAGCAGTTCTTC. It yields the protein CASGLLPGQGPYNEQFF.

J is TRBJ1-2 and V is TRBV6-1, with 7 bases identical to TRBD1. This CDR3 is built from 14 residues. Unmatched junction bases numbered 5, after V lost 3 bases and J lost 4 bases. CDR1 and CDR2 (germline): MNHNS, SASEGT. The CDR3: CASSEPGTAYGYTF. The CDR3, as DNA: TGTGCCAGCAGTGAGCCCGGGACAGCCTATGGCTACACCTTC.

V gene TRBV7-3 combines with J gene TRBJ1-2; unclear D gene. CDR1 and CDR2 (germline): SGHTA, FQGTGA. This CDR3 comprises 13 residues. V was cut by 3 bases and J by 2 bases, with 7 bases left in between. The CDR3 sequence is CASSFVRNYGYTF. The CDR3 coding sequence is TGTGCCAGCAGCTTTGTGAGAAACTATGGCTACACCTTC.

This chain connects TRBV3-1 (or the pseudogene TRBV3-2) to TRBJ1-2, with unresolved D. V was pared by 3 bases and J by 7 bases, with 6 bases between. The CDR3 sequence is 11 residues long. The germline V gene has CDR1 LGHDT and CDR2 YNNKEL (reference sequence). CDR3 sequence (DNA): TGTGCCAGCAGCCAGTCGGGTGGCTACACCTTC. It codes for CASSQSGGYTF.

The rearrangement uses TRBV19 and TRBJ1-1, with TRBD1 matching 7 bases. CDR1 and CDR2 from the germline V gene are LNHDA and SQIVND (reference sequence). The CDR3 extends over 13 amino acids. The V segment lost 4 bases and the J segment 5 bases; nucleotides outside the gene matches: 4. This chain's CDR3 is CASSKTGRTEAFF. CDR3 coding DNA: TGTGCCAGTAGTAAGACAGGGCGGACTGAAGCTTTCTTT.

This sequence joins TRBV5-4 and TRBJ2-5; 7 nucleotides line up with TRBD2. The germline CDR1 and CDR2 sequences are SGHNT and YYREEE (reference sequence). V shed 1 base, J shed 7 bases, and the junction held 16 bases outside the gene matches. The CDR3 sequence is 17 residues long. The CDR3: CASSLYRGGDLVGTQYF. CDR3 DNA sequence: TGTGCCAGCAGCTTGTACCGCGGGGGAGACCTGGTTGGGACCCAGTACTTC.

CDR3 protein: CASSLEQGLETQYF. The CDR3 region has the DNA TGCGCCAGCAGCTTGGAACAGGGTCTAGAGACCCAGTACTTC. The V and J genes are TRBV5-1 and TRBJ2-5; tentative D call: TRBD1 (6 bases). V was cut by 0 bases and J by 4 bases, with 10 bases left in between. This CDR3 has 14 residues. Looked up from germline, CDR1 is SGHRS and CDR2 is YFSETQ. The entire variable domain, with the rest obtained from reference TRBV5-1 and TRBJ2-5, is as follows: KAGVTQTPRYLIKTRGQQVTLSCSPISGHRSVSWYQQTPGQGLQFLFEYFSETQRNKGNFPGRFSGRQFSNSRSEMNVSTLELGDSALYLCASSLEQGLETQYFGPGTRLLVL.